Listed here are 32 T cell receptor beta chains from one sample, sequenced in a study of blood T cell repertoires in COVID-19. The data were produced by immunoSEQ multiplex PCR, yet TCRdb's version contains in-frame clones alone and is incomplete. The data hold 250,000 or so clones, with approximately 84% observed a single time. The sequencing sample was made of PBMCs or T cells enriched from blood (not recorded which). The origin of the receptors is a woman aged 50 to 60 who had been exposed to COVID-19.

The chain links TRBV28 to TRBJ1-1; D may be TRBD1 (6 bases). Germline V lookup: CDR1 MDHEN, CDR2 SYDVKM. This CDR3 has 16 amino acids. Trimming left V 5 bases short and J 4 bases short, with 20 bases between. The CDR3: CASSQDRLGVRTEAFF. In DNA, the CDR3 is TGTGCCAGCAGTCAAGACAGGTTAGGGGTTCGCACTGAAGCTTTCTTT.

This CDR3 reads CASSLVYRDTQYF. Written as DNA, the CDR3 is TGCGCCAGCAGCTTGGTCTACAGGGATACGCAGTATTTT. The chain employs TRBV5-1 and TRBJ2-3; perhaps TRBD1 as D (5 bases). This CDR3 is 13 amino acids long. The germline V and J ends were trimmed by 0 bases and 6 bases, with 8 bases remaining between them. Germline V CDR1 and CDR2: SGHRS, YFSETQ.

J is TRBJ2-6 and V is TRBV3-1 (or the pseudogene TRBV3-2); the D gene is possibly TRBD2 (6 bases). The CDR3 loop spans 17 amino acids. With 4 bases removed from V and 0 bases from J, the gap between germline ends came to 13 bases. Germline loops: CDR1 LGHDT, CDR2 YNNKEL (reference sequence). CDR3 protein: CASSRTGLRSGANVLTF. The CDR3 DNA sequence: TGTGCCAGCAGCCGTACGGGACTCCGCTCTGGGGCCAACGTCCTGACTTTC.

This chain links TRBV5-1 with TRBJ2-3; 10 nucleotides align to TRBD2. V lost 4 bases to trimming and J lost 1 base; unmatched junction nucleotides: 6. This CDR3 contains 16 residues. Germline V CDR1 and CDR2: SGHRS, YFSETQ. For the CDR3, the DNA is TGCGCCAGCAGCGGCCTAGCGGGGGCCCGCACAGATACGCAGTATTTT. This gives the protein CASSGLAGARTDTQYF.

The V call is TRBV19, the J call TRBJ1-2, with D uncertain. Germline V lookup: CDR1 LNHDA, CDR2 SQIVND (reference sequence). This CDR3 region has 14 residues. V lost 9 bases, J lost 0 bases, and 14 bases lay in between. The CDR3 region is CASVGSATNYGYTF. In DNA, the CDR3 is TGTGCCAGCGTCGGGTCGGCGACTAACTATGGCTACACCTTC.

The chain's CDR3 is CASSKEGPSTGSGNTIYF. The CDR3, as DNA: TGTGCCAGCAGCAAAGAGGGTCCTTCTACAGGCTCTGGAAACACCATATATTTT. The chain employs TRBV21-1 and TRBJ1-3; the table's D call, TRBD1, has no DNA check behind it. TRBV21-1 is termed a pseudogene. The CDR3 is made up of 18 amino acids.

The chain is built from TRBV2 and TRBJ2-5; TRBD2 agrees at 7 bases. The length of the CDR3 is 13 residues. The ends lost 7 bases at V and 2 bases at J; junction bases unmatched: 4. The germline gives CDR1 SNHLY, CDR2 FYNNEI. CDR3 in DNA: TGTGCCAGCAAGCGGGGAGCACAAGAGACCCAGTACTTC. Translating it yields CASKRGAQETQYF.

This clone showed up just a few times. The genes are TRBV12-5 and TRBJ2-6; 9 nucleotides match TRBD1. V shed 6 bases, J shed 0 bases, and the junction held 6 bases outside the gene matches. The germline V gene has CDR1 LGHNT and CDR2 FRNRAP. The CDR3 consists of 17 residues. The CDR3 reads CASGPTGGFSGANVLTF. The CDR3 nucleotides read TGTGCTAGTGGCCCGACAGGGGGGTTCTCTGGGGCCAACGTCCTGACTTTC. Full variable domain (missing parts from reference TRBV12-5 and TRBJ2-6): DARVTQTPRHKVTEMGQEVTMRCQPILGHNTVFWYRQTMMQGLELLAYFRNRAPLDDSGMPKDRFSAEMPDATLATLKIQPSEPRDSAVYFCASGPTGGFSGANVLTFGAGSRLTVL.

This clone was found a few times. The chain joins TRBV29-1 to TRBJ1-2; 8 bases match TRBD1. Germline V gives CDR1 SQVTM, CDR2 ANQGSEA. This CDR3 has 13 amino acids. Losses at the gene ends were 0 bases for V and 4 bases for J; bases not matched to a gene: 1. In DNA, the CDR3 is TGCAGCGTTGAAGAACAGGGGGGCTATGGCTACACCTTC. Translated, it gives CSVEEQGGYGYTF.

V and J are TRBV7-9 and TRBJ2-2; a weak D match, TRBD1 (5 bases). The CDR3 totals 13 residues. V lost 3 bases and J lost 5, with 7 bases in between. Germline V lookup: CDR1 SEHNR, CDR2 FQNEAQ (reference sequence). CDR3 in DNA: TGTGCCAGCAGCTTCAGGGTGACCGGGGAGCTGTTTTTT. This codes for CASSFRVTGELFF.

The chain's CDR3 is CASRSGLAGLTDTQYF. The CDR3 bases are TGTGCCAGCAGATCCGGACTAGCGGGTCTCACAGATACGCAGTATTTT. The chain employs TRBV5-8 and TRBJ2-3; 11 nucleotides align to TRBD2. With V trimmed by 5 bases and J by 2 bases, 7 bases remained unmatched. CDR1 is SGHTS and CDR2 is YDEGEE in the germline V gene. This CDR3 is 16 amino acids long.

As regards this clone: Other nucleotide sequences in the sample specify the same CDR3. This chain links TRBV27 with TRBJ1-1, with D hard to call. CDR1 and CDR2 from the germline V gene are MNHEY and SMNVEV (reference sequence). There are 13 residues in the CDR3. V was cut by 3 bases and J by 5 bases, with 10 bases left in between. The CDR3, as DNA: TGTGCCAGCAGTTTGACCCGGGGAACTGAAGCTTTCTTT. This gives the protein CASSLTRGTEAFF.

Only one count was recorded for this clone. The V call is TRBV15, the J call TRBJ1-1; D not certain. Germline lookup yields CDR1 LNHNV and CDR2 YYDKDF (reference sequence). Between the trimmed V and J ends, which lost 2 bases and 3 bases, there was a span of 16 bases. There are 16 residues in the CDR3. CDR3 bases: TGTGCCACCAGCAGATCCGGACCGGGAGGGCACACTGAAGCTTTCTTT. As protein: CATSRSGPGGHTEAFF.

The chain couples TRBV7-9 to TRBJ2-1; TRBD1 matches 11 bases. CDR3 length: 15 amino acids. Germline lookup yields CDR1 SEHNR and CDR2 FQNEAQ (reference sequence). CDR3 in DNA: TGTGCTACCCACCCGGGGACAGGGGGATACAATGAGCAGTTCTTC. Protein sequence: CATHPGTGGYNEQFF.

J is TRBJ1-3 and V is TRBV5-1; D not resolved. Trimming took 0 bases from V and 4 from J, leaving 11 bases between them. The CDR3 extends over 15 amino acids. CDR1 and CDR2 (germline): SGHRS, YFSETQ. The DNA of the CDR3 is TGCGCCAGCAGCTTGGGAGGTGGCCTGGGAAACACCATATATTTT. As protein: CASSLGGGLGNTIYF.

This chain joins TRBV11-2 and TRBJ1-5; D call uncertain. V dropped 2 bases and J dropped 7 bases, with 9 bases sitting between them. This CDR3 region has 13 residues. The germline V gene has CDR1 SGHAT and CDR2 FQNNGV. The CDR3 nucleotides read TGTGCCAGCAGCTTAAACGAGGTCCAGCCCCAGCATTTT. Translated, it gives CASSLNEVQPQHF.

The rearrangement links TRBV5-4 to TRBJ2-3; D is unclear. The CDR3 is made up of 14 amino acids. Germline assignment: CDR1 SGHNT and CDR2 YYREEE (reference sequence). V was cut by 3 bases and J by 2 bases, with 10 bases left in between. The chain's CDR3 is CASSSGGPTDTQYF. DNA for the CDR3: TGTGCCAGCAGCTCCGGTGGGCCCACAGATACGCAGTATTTT.

CDR3 nucleotides: TGCGCCAGCCGACAGGGGGGTGAAAAACTGTTTTTT. It codes for CASRQGGEKLFF. This sequence joins TRBV5-1 and TRBJ1-4, with 9 positions matching TRBD1. Trimming at V came to 7 bases and at J to 7 bases, leaving 2 bases not matched to a gene. Per the germline V gene, CDR1 is SGHRS and CDR2 is YFSETQ. This CDR3 has 12 amino acids.

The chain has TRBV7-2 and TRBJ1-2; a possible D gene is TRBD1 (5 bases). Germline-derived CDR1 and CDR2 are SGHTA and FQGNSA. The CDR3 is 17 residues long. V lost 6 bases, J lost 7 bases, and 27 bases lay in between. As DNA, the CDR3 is TGTGCCAGCAGTCCACGGGTAGGAGGGGTAGATGGTTCTGGCTACACCTTC. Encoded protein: CASSPRVGGVDGSGYTF.

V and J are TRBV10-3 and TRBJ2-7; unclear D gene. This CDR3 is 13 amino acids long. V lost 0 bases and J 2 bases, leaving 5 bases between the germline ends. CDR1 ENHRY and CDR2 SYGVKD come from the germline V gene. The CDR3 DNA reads TGTGCCATCAGTGAGTCTGGAGCCTACGAGCAGTACTTC. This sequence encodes CAISESGAYEQYF.

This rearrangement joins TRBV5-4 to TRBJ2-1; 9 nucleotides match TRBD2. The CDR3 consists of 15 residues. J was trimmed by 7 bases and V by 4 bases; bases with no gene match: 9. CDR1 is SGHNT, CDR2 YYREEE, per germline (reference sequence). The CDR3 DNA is TGTGCCAGCAGCCCCCGGGTAGCGGGGGCTAATGAGCAGTTCTTC. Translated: CASSPRVAGANEQFF.

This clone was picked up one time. The CDR3 loop is CASSLGVEKTQYF. The CDR3 nucleotides are TGTGCCAGCAGCTTAGGAGTGGAGAAGACCCAGTACTTC. V gene TRBV7-9 combines with J gene TRBJ2-5; D remains unclear. Trimming left V 1 base short and J 6 bases short, with 9 bases between. This CDR3 region has 13 residues. CDR1 and CDR2 (germline): SEHNR, FQNEAQ (reference sequence).

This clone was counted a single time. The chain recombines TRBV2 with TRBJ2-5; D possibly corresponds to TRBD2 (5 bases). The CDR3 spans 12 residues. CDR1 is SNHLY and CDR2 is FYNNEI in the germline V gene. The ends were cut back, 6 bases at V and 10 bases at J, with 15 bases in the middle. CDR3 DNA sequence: TGTGCCAGCAGACCGGGTCTTCGGGACCAGTACTTC. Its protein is CASRPGLRDQYF.

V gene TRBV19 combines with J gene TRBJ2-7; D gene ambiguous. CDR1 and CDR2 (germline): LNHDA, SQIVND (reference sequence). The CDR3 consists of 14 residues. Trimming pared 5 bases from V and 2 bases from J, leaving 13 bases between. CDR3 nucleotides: TGTGCCAGTAGTCCCAGTCTTGAGGCCTACGAGCAGTACTTC. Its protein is CASSPSLEAYEQYF.

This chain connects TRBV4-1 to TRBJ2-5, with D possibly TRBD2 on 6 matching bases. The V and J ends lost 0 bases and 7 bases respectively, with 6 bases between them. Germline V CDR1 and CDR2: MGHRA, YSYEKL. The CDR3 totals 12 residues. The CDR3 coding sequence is TGCGCCAGCAGCCAAGACGGGGGGACCCAGTACTTC. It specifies CASSQDGGTQYF.

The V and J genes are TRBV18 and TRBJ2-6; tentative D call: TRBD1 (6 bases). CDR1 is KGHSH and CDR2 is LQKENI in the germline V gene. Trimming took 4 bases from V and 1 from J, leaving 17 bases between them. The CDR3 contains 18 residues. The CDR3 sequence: CASSLKTGRSSGANVLTF. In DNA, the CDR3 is TGTGCCAGCTCACTGAAGACAGGAAGAAGTTCTGGGGCCAACGTCCTGACTTTC. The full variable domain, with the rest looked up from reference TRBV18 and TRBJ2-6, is NAGVMQNPRHLVRRRGQEARLRCSPMKGHSHVYWYRQLPEEGLKFMVYLQKENIIDESGMPKERFSAEFPKEGPSILRIQQVVRGDSAAYFCASSLKTGRSSGANVLTFGAGSRLTVL.

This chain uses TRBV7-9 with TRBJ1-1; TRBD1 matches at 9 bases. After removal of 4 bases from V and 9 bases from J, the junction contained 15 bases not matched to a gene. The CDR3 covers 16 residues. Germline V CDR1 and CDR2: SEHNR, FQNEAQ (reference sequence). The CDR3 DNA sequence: TGTGCCAGCAGCTCCAGGGCCTCACAGGGGGCGCTTAAAGCTTTCTTT. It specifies CASSSRASQGALKAFF.

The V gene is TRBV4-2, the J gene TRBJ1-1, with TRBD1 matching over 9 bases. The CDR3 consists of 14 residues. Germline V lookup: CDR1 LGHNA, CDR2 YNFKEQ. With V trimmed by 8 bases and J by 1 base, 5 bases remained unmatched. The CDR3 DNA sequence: TGTGCCAGCGGGGGACAGGGAGCGAACACTGAAGCTTTCTTT. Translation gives CASGGQGANTEAFF.

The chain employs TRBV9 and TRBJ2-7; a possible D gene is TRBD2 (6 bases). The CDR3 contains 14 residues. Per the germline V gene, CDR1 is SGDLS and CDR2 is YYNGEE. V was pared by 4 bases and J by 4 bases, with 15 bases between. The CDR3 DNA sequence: TGTGCCAGCAGCCCCGGGACGGCGGGATACGAGCAGTACTTC. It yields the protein CASSPGTAGYEQYF.

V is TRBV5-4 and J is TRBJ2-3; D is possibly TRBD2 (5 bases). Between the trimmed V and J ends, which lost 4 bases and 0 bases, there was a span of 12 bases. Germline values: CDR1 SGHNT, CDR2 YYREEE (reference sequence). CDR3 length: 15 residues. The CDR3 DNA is TGTGCCAGCAGCAAGGACTCTTTTAGCACAGATACGCAGTATTTT. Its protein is CASSKDSFSTDTQYF. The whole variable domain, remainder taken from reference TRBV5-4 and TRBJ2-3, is ETGVTQSPTHLIKTRGQQVTLRCSSQSGHNTVSWYQQALGQGPQFIFQYYREEENGRGNFPPRFSGLQFPNYSSELNVNALELDDSALYLCASSKDSFSTDTQYFGPGTRLTVL.

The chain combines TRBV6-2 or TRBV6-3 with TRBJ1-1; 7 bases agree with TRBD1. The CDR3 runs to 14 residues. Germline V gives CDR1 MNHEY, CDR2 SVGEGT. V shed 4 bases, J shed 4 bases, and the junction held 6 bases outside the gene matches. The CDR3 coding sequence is TGTGCCAGCAGTTCTGCAGGGGGTTTCACTGAAGCTTTCTTT. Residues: CASSSAGGFTEAFF.

The CDR3 coding sequence is TGTGCCAGCAGCCTAACGGACAGGGTGGAAACTGAAGCTTTCTTT. Translating gives CASSLTDRVETEAFF. V gene TRBV7-2 combines with J gene TRBJ1-1, with 8 nucleotides matching TRBD1. This CDR3 comprises 15 residues. CDR1 is SGHTA, CDR2 FQGNSA, per germline. The junction had 10 bases not matched to a gene; V was cut back by 5 bases and J by 5 bases.